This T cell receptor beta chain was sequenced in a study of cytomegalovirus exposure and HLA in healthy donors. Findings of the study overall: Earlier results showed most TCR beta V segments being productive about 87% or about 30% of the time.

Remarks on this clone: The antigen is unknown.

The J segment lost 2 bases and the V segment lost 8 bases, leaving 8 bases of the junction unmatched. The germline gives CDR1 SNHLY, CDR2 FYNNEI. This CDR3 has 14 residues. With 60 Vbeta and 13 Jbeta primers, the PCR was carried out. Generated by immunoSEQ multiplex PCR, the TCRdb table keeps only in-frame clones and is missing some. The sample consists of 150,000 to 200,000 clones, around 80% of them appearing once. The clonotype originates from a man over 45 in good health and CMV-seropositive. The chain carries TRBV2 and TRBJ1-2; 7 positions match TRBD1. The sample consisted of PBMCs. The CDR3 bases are TGTGCCAGCCTAACCGGGGACAGCAACTATGGCTACACCTTC. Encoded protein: CASLTGDSNYGYTF.